This T cell receptor (beta chain) was captured in a study of blood T cell repertoires in COVID-19. Study-wide context: The United States, Italy and Spain were the sources of the acute and convalescent COVID-19 samples.

This clone was seen a single time. Authors' data handling: How many nucleated cells were present was estimated from reference gene primer amplification. Clones were sequenced by immunoSEQ multiplex PCR, and TCRdb holds only the in-frame ones, with some missing. V and J calls plus clone size are reproduced from that table; the DNA served to infer D and trimming. The sample carries 98,000 or so clones, around 83% recorded once. This CDR3 is 15 amino acids long. J lost 2 bases, V lost 5 bases, and 8 bases had no gene match. Looked up from germline, CDR1 is SGHKS and CDR2 is YYEKEE (reference sequence). The sequencing input was peripheral blood. The clonotype was recovered from a woman aged 60-70 years in a cohort sampled during active or convalescent COVID-19. The chain employs TRBV5-5 and TRBJ2-5; 8 positions match TRBD1. Written as DNA, the CDR3 is TGTGCCAGCAGAGGAACAGGGGGGTGGCAAGAGACCCAGTACTTC. Its translation is CASRGTGGWQETQYF.